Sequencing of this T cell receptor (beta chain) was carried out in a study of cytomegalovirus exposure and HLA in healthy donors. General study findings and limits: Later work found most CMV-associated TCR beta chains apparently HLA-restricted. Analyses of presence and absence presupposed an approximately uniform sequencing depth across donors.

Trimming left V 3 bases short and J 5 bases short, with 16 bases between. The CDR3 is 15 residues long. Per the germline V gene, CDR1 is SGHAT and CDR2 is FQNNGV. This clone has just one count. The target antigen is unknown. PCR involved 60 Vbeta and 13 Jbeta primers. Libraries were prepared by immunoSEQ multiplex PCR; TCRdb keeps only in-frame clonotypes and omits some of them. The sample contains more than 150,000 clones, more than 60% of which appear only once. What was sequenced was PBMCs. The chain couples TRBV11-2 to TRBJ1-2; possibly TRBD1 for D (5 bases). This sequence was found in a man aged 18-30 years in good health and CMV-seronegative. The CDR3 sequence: CASSFDPGVEYGYTF. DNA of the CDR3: TGTGCCAGCAGCTTCGATCCGGGGGTTGAGTATGGCTACACCTTC.